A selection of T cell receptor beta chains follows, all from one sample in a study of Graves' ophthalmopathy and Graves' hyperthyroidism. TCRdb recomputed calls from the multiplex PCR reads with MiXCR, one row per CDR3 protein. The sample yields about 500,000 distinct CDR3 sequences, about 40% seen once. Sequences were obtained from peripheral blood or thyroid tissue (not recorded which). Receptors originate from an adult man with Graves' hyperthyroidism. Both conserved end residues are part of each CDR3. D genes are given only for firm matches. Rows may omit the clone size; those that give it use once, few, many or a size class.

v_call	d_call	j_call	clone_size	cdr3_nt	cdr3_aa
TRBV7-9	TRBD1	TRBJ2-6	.	TGTGCCAGCAGCTCACTGACAGGGGACAACGTCCTGACTTTC	CASSSLTGDNVLTF
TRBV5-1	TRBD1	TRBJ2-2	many	TGCGCCAGCAGCCCCTTGGACAGGACGGACACCGGGGAGCTGTTTTTT	CASSPLDRTDTGELFF
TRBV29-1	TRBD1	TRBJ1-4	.	TGCAGCGTAGCGACAGGGGCCGAAAAACTGTTTTTT	CSVATGAEKLFF
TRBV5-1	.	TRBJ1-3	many	TGCGCCAGCAGCTTGGTTCCGGAGTCTGGAAACACCATATATTTT	CASSLVPESGNTIYF
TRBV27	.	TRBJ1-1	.	TGTGCCAGCAGCCCTATCAGGGTTAGGACTGAAGCTTTCTTT	CASSPIRVRTEAFF
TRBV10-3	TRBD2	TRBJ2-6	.	TGTGCCATCAGTGACCCCGGGGGGGGCTCTGGGGCCAACGTCCTGACTTTC	CAISDPGGGSGANVLTF
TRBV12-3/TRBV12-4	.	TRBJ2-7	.	TGTGCCAGCAGTTTATCGGGACTGTATTACGAGCAGTACTTC	CASSLSGLYYEQYF
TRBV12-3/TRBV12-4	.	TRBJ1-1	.	TGTGCCAGCAGTTATATCGAGGGGAACACTGAAGCTTTCTTT	CASSYIEGNTEAFF
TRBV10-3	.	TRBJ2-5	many	TGTGCCAGCGCCCGGGACACCCAAGAGACCCAGTACTTC	CASARDTQETQYF
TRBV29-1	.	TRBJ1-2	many	TGCAGCGTTGATGAGACGGGCTATGGCTACACCTTC	CSVDETGYGYTF
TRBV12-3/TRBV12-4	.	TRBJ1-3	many	TGTGCCAGCAGGGCAACTGACGGTGGAAACGCCATATATTTT	CASRATDGGNAIYF
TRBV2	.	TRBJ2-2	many	TGTGCCAGCAGTGAAGCCTCAGGAGGAACCGGGGAGCTGTTTTTT	CASSEASGGTGELFF
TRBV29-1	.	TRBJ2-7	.	TGCAGCGTCAGGGTTCCCACTCACGGCTACGAGCAGTACTTC	CSVRVPTHGYEQYF
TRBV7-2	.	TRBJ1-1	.	TGTGCCAGCAGCTTAGGCCCGATAGCAAACACTGAAGCTTTCTTT	CASSLGPIANTEAFF
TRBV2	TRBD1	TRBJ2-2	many	TGTGCCAGCAGGAGGACAGGGGGCGACACCGGGGAGCTGTTTTTT	CASRRTGGDTGELFF
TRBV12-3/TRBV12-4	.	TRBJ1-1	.	TGTGCCAGCACTCAGGACTGGACTGCCATGAACACTGAAGCCTCCTTT	CASTQDWTAMNTEASF
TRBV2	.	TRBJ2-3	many	TGTGCCAGCAGCTCGGGACCCCGGTCAACGGATACGCAGTATTTT	CASSSGPRSTDTQYF
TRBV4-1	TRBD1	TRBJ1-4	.	TGCGCCAGCAGCCTGGGACAGGGGTTCGCTAATGAAAAACTGTTTTTT	CASSLGQGFANEKLFF
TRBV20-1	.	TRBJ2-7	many	TGCAGTGCTAGTACAGGGAGAAAAACCTACGAGCAGTACTTC	CSASTGRKTYEQYF
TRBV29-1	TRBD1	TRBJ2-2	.	TGCAGCGTTAGGCTAACCGGGACAGGGAACACCGGGGAGCTGTTTTTT	CSVRLTGTGNTGELFF
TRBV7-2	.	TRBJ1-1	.	TGTGCCAGCAGCTTATCGGCGCCGAAGTCTGAAGCTTTCTTT	CASSLSAPKSEAFF
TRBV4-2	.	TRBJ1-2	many	TGTGCCAGCAGCCAAGTTTCAGGGGAGTTACACTATGGCTACACCTTC	CASSQVSGELHYGYTF
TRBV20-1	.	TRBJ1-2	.	.	CSASSRWGTGASKTF
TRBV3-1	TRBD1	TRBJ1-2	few	TGTGCCAGCAGCCAAGATGGGAACAGGGGGCATGGCTACACCTTC	CASSQDGNRGHGYTF
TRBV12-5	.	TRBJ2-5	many	TGTGCTAGTGGGTCGACAGTAGGCCAAGAGACCCAGTACTTC	CASGSTVGQETQYF
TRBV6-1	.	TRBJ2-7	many	TGTGCCAGCAGTGATTGGGGGGCGCTGACCTCCTACGAGCAGTACTTC	CASSDWGALTSYEQYF
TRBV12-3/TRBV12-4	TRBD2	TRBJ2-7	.	TGTGCCAGCAGCCCTAGCGGTGCATCCTACGAGCAGTACTTC	CASSPSGASYEQYF
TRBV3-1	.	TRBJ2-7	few	TGTGCCAGCAGCCAAGATCAACTGAGCTCCTACGAGCAGTACTTC	CASSQDQLSSYEQYF
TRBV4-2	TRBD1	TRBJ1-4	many	TGTGCCAGCAGCCTAAAAACAGGGGATCGTGAAAAACTGTTTTTT	CASSLKTGDREKLFF
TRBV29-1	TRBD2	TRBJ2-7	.	TGCAGCGTTCGGACTAGTTGGGAGCAGCACTTC	CSVRTSWEQHF
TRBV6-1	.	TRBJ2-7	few	TGTGCCAGCTGTAGGGGGAACTCCTACGAGCAGTACTTC	CASCRGNSYEQYF
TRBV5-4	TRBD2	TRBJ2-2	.	TGTGCCAGCAGCTTGGGTCTAGCGGGGGGCCACGGGGAGCTGTTTTTT	CASSLGLAGGHGELFF
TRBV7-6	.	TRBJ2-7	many	TGTGCCAGCAGCTTAGCGAAAGGGGCCTACGAGCAGTACTTC	CASSLAKGAYEQYF
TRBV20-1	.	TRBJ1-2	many	TGCAGTGCTCGTGACAGCGCTAACTATGGCTACACCTTC	CSARDSANYGYTF
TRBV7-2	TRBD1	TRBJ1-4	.	TGTGCCAGCAGCTCTTACCGGACAGGCACTGAAAAACTGTTTTTT	CASSSYRTGTEKLFF
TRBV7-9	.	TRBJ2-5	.	TGTGCCAGCAGCCCAACCGGGACGGGGTTATACTTC	CASSPTGTGLYF
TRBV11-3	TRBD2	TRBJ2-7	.	TGTGCCAGCAGCTTTCCAGCGGGAGGGAACAATGAGCAGTACTTC	CASSFPAGGNNEQYF
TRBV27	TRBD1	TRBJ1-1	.	TGTGCCAGCAGTTTCTTTTCAGGGGGGAACACTGAAGCTTTCTTT	CASSFFSGGNTEAFF
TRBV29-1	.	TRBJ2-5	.	TGCAGCGTTGTCGGGACGGAGACCCAGTACTTC	CSVVGTETQYF
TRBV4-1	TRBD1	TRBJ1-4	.	TGCGCCAGCAGCCAAGCAATTGCGGGACAGAATGAAAAACTGTTTTTT	CASSQAIAGQNEKLFF
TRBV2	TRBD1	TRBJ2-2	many	TGTGCCAGCAGAGGACAGGGGGCGACGCTATACACCGGGGAGCTGTTTTTT	CASRGQGATLYTGELFF
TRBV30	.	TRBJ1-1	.	TGTGCCTGGAGCAACAGCTTTAACACTGAAGCTTTCTTT	CAWSNSFNTEAFF
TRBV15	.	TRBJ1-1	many	TGTGCCACCATCAACACCCTGAACACTGAAGCTTTCTTT	CATINTLNTEAFF
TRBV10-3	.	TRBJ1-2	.	TGTGCCATCAGTGACCAGGCTGGTCTCTATGGCTACACCTTC	CAISDQAGLYGYTF
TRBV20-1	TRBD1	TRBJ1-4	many	TGCAGTGCCGCCGGGACAGGGGATTGGGGAGAGGTGTTTTTT	CSAAGTGDWGEVFF
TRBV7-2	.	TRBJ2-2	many	TGTGCCAGCAGCTTAGATGAGTTGGCCCGGAACACCGGGGAGCTGTTTTTT	CASSLDELARNTGELFF
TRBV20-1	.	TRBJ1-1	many	TGCAGTGCTAGTGGGGGGAACACTGAAGCTTTCTTT	CSASGGNTEAFF
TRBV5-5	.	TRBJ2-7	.	TGTGCCAGCAGCCAAGAGCGGGACATATCCGGGGAGCAGTACTTC	CASSQERDISGEQYF
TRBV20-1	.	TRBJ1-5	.	TGCAGTGCTAGTAGCGGGAGACAGGAACAGCATTTT	CSASSGRQEQHF
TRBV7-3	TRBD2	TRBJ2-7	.	TGTGCCAGCAGCCAAGGACGGGGGGTCTCCTACGAGCAGTACTTC	CASSQGRGVSYEQYF
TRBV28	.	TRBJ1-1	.	TGTGCCACCCTCCCCCTGGACAGTGAAGCTTTCTTT	CATLPLDSEAFF
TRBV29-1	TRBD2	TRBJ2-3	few	TGCAGCGTTGAAAGGCCTGGGAATAGCGGGGTCTCAGATACGCAGTATTTT	CSVERPGNSGVSDTQYF
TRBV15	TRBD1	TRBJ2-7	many	TGTGCCACCAGCAAAGGGACAGGTGCACGCTACGAGCAGTACTTC	CATSKGTGARYEQYF
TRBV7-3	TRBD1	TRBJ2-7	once	TGTGCCAGTAGTGGGGACAGGGGGGGCCCCTCGGACTCCTACGAGCAGTACTTC	CASSGDRGGPSDSYEQYF
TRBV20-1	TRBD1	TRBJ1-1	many	TGCAGTGCTAGGAAGGGACAGGTGAACACTGAAGCTTTCTTT	CSARKGQVNTEAFF
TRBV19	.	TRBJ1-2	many	TGTGCCAGTAGTATTATCAACTATGGCTACACCTTC	CASSIINYGYTF
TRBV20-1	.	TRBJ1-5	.	TGCAGTGCTAGACCTCCTCTGCGGGGAGGTAGTCCCCAGCATTTT	CSARPPLRGGSPQHF